These 2 T cell receptor beta chains were sequenced from one sample in a study of OX40 agonist ivuxolimab in advanced cancers. The data were produced by immunoSEQ multiplex PCR, yet TCRdb's version contains in-frame clones alone and is incomplete. The repertoire consists of about 36,000 clones, with around 73% occurring once and the leading ten covering 10% to 15%. The sequences come from CD4+ or CD8+ T cells sorted from blood, collected in a trial of the OX40 agonist ivuxolimab. These receptors all come from an adult with an advanced solid tumor such as melanoma, head and neck, liver or kidney cancer.

The V and J genes are TRBV5-1 and TRBJ2-1; 8 bases align to TRBD1. The V gene's germline CDR1 is SGHRS and CDR2 YFSETQ. CDR3 length equals 15 residues. The V gene end was trimmed by 5 bases and the J gene end by 3 bases; junction bases not matched to a gene: 7. CDR3 nucleotides: TGCGCCAGCAGTTCATCGGGACAGGACTACAATGAGCAGTTCTTC. Protein: CASSSSGQDYNEQFF.

J is TRBJ1-2 and V is TRBV6-5; 7 bases map to TRBD1. This CDR3 spans 14 amino acids. CDR1 and CDR2 from the germline V gene are MNHEY and SVGAGI. V shed 0 bases, J shed 8 bases, and the junction held 6 bases outside the gene matches. CDR3 sequence (DNA): TGTGCCAGCAGTTACTCAGAGGGGGCGGAAGGCTACACCTTC. Encoded protein: CASSYSEGAEGYTF.